This is a list of T cell receptor beta chains from one sample in a study of blood T cell repertoires in COVID-19. The method was immunoSEQ multiplex PCR; TCRdb's version includes in-frame clones alone and lacks a portion of them. The sample has 250,000 to 350,000 clones; roughly 90% are singletons. The sample comprised peripheral blood. The receptors stem from a woman aged 55-69 years with acute or convalescent COVID-19. Both conserved end residues are part of each CDR3. D genes are given only for firm matches. Part of the rows lack a size; the others show once, few, many or a class for expanded clones.

v_gene: TRBV28; d_gene: TRBD1; j_gene: TRBJ1-2; abundance: .; CDR3nt: TGTGCCAGCAGCCGACAGGGGGGCTATGGCTACACCTTC; CDR3aa: CASSRQGGYGYTF
v_gene: TRBV28; d_gene: TRBD2; j_gene: TRBJ2-1; abundance: .; CDR3nt: TGTGCCAGCAGCGGAGGTGGAGCGGGAACCAATGAGCAGTTCTTC; CDR3aa: CASSGGGAGTNEQFF
v_gene: TRBV14; d_gene: TRBD1; j_gene: TRBJ2-7; abundance: .; CDR3nt: TGTGCCAGCAGCCCACGGGGGGACAGGGTAGGCTACGAGCAGTACTTC; CDR3aa: CASSPRGDRVGYEQYF
v_gene: TRBV25-1; d_gene: .; j_gene: TRBJ2-7; abundance: few; CDR3nt: TGTGCCAGCCCTGTTGAGGGTCAGAGCTCCTACGAGCAGTACTTC; CDR3aa: CASPVEGQSSYEQYF
v_gene: TRBV12-3/TRBV12-4; d_gene: .; j_gene: TRBJ2-7; abundance: .; CDR3nt: TGTGCGACCTCGAATCGGTGGGAGAACGAGCAGTACTTC; CDR3aa: CATSNRWENEQYF
v_gene: TRBV28; d_gene: .; j_gene: TRBJ1-2; abundance: .; CDR3nt: TGTGCCAGCAGTTCCCCGGGCTATGGCTACACCTTC; CDR3aa: CASSSPGYGYTF
v_gene: TRBV14; d_gene: .; j_gene: TRBJ1-1; abundance: .; CDR3nt: TGTGCCAGCAGCCTCGAGCTGAACACTGAAGCTTTCTTT; CDR3aa: CASSLELNTEAFF
v_gene: TRBV5-4; d_gene: .; j_gene: TRBJ2-2; abundance: .; CDR3nt: TGTGCCAGCAGCCCCGGGAACACCGGGGAGCTGTTTTTT; CDR3aa: CASSPGNTGELFF
v_gene: TRBV4-2; d_gene: .; j_gene: TRBJ2-2; abundance: .; CDR3nt: TGTGCCAGCAGCCAAGGGACTATGAACACCGGGGAGCTGTTTTTT; CDR3aa: CASSQGTMNTGELFF
v_gene: TRBV3-1/TRBV3-2; d_gene: .; j_gene: TRBJ2-7; abundance: .; CDR3nt: TGTGCCAGCAGCCAAGGAGGGGGGGAAACTTCCTACGAGCAGTACTTC; CDR3aa: CASSQGGGETSYEQYF
v_gene: TRBV2; d_gene: TRBD1; j_gene: TRBJ1-4; abundance: .; CDR3nt: TGTGCCAGCAGTGAGCTTACAGGGGACCCACGAGATGAAAAACTGTTTTTT; CDR3aa: CASSELTGDPRDEKLFF
v_gene: TRBV2; d_gene: TRBD1; j_gene: TRBJ1-6; abundance: .; CDR3nt: TGTGCCAGCAGTTCTGACAGGGATGATTCACCCCTCCACTTT; CDR3aa: CASSSDRDDSPLHF
v_gene: TRBV30; d_gene: .; j_gene: TRBJ1-5; abundance: .; CDR3nt: TGTGCCTGGAGTGGACAGGATCAGCCCCAGCATTTT; CDR3aa: CAWSGQDQPQHF
v_gene: TRBV24-1; d_gene: TRBD1; j_gene: TRBJ1-4; abundance: .; CDR3nt: TGTGCCACCAGTGACCCCTTGGGGGGGACAGGGGGTGAAAAACTGTTTTTT; CDR3aa: CATSDPLGGTGGEKLFF
v_gene: TRBV4-3; d_gene: TRBD1; j_gene: TRBJ2-1; abundance: .; CDR3nt: TGCGCCAGCAGCCAAGGACCGGGACAGCCCCTGTACAATGAGCAGTTCTTC; CDR3aa: CASSQGPGQPLYNEQFF
v_gene: TRBV6-2/TRBV6-3; d_gene: TRBD2; j_gene: TRBJ2-7; abundance: .; CDR3nt: TGTGCCAGCAGTCTGAGCGGGGCTAGGGCCTCCTACGAGCAGTACTTC; CDR3aa: CASSLSGARASYEQYF
v_gene: TRBV9; d_gene: .; j_gene: TRBJ2-3; abundance: .; CDR3nt: TGTGCCAGCAGCGGAACTGGGGGGGCCGTGAATACGCAGTATTTT; CDR3aa: CASSGTGGAVNTQYF
v_gene: TRBV7-7; d_gene: TRBD1; j_gene: TRBJ2-7; abundance: .; CDR3nt: TGTGCCAGCAGCTCAGGGACAGGTGCCTTCTACGAGCAGTACTTC; CDR3aa: CASSSGTGAFYEQYF
v_gene: TRBV12-3/TRBV12-4; d_gene: .; j_gene: TRBJ2-1; abundance: .; CDR3nt: TGTGCCAGCTACCGGGGGTACAATGAGCAGTTCTTC; CDR3aa: CASYRGYNEQFF
v_gene: TRBV15; d_gene: TRBD2; j_gene: TRBJ2-3; abundance: .; CDR3nt: TGTGCCACCAGCAGAGAGGGCGGCGGGGGTACAGATACGCAGTATTTT; CDR3aa: CATSREGGGGTDTQYF
v_gene: TRBV5-4; d_gene: TRBD2; j_gene: TRBJ2-7; abundance: .; CDR3nt: TGTGCCAGCAGCGGGGGGGGGACTGCCTACGAGCAGTACTTC; CDR3aa: CASSGGGTAYEQYF
v_gene: TRBV30; d_gene: .; j_gene: TRBJ2-2; abundance: once; CDR3nt: TGTGCCTGGAGTCATTCCACCGGGGAGCTGTTTTTT; CDR3aa: CAWSHSTGELFF
v_gene: TRBV19; d_gene: .; j_gene: TRBJ1-5; abundance: .; CDR3nt: TGTGCCAGTACCCCCAGAGGGTATCAGCCCCAGCATTTT; CDR3aa: CASTPRGYQPQHF
v_gene: TRBV2; d_gene: TRBD2; j_gene: TRBJ2-2; abundance: few; CDR3nt: TGTGCCAGCAGGAGCGGGGGGGCCGGGGAGCTGTTTTTT; CDR3aa: CASRSGGAGELFF
v_gene: TRBV11-2; d_gene: TRBD2; j_gene: TRBJ2-7; abundance: .; CDR3nt: TGTGCCAGCAGCTTAGCACTAGCGGGAGCTTACGAGCAGTACTTC; CDR3aa: CASSLALAGAYEQYF
v_gene: TRBV20-1; d_gene: .; j_gene: TRBJ1-3; abundance: .; CDR3nt: TGCAGTGCTAGTCACTCTGGAAACACCATATATTTT; CDR3aa: CSASHSGNTIYF
v_gene: TRBV20-1; d_gene: .; j_gene: TRBJ1-4; abundance: .; CDR3nt: TGCAGTGCTATCAGGGTTGAAAAACTGTTTTTT; CDR3aa: CSAIRVEKLFF
v_gene: TRBV30; d_gene: .; j_gene: TRBJ2-1; abundance: .; CDR3nt: TGTGCCTGGAGTGTAGGCGGGCTAGCCCCCTACAATGAGCAGTTCTTC; CDR3aa: CAWSVGGLAPYNEQFF
v_gene: TRBV9; d_gene: TRBD2; j_gene: TRBJ2-2; abundance: .; CDR3nt: TGTGCCAGCAGCCTAGCGGGAGTTAGCGGGGAGCTGTTTTTT; CDR3aa: CASSLAGVSGELFF
v_gene: TRBV6-4; d_gene: .; j_gene: TRBJ1-5; abundance: .; CDR3nt: TGTGCCAGCAGTGTAGAGGGGGGCAATCAGCCCCAGCATTTT; CDR3aa: CASSVEGGNQPQHF
v_gene: TRBV2; d_gene: .; j_gene: TRBJ1-5; abundance: .; CDR3nt: TGTGCCAGCAGTGGCGGTACGAGGGATCAGCCCCAGCATTTT; CDR3aa: CASSGGTRDQPQHF
v_gene: TRBV28; d_gene: .; j_gene: TRBJ1-4; abundance: .; CDR3nt: TGTGCCAGCAGTCCCTGGGGTGGGGAGGATGAAAAACTGTTTTTT; CDR3aa: CASSPWGGEDEKLFF
v_gene: TRBV4-3; d_gene: .; j_gene: TRBJ2-7; abundance: .; CDR3nt: TGCGCCAGCAGCCAGAGACTAGAAGGCTCCTACGAGCAGTACTTC; CDR3aa: CASSQRLEGSYEQYF